This TCR beta chain stems from a study of blood T cells in healthy people across ages. Study summary: Capturing about one barcoded beta molecule per two T cells was achieved by template switching. Study findings and constraints: Comparison with aged donors showed that long-lived donors had more naive CD4+ cells and higher diversity. PBMCs left unsorted prevented a conclusive naive versus antigen-experienced comparison.

The authors ran a second PCR of roughly 6 to 12 cycles using a sample-barcoded 5' primer and a J-beta primer mix. In TCRdb, the 5' RACE reads were re-called with MiXCR into one record per CDR3 protein. The repertoire holds 660,000 or so distinct CDR3 sequences, with 58% as singletons. This clonotype was seen a few times. Antigen unknown. Every participating donor contributed roughly 11 milliliters of peripheral blood through a draw. This CDR3 region has 14 residues. The germline V gene has CDR1 SGHTA and CDR2 FQGNSA. The V and J ends lost 10 bases and 2 bases respectively, with 17 bases between them. Material: blood. The rearrangement uses TRBV7-2 and TRBJ1-1, with D perhaps TRBD1 (6 bases). This TCR was recovered from a man in his sixties in good health. CDR3 loop: CATAKQGENTEAFF. CDR3 DNA sequence: TGTGCCACGGCAAAACAGGGTGAAAACACTGAAGCTTTCTTT.